This T cell receptor (beta chain) emerged from a study of control samples from healthy donors and cancer patients. The repertoire was sequenced with immunoSEQ multiplex PCR; TCRdb's copy has only in-frame clones and lacks some. The sample yields about 160,000 clones, around 94% seen once. Germline V gene sequence: CDR1 SGHTA, CDR2 FQGNSA. The CDR3 loop spans 17 amino acids. Trimming removed 0 bases at V and 8 bases at J, with 19 bases between. Sequencing used PBMCs. The rearrangement joins TRBV7-2 to TRBJ1-4; perhaps TRBD1 as D (5 bases). This receptor was taken from a man aged 55 to 70 with colorectal cancer. CDR3: CASSLAGGELVWEKLFF. DNA for the CDR3: TGTGCCAGCAGCTTAGCGGGGGGGGAACTGGTTTGGGAAAAACTGTTTTTT.